The rows below give T cell receptor beta chains drawn from one sample of a study of cytomegalovirus exposure and HLA in healthy donors. TCRdb's table, derived via immunoSEQ multiplex PCR, lists solely in-frame clones and lacks some. Its table lists 130,000 to 150,000 clones. The material sequenced was PBMCs. These receptors were taken from a male donor in good health and CMV-seronegative. Each CDR3 is given with its conserved first and last residue. Fields, in order: J gene, D gene, V gene, CDR3 DNA, CDR3 protein. A D gene is named only where the DNA matches it firmly.

J: TRBJ2-7
D: -
V: TRBV19
DNA: TGTGCCAGTAGTGGCGGCAGGACACAATCCCCCCACGAGCAGTACTTC
CDR3: CASSGGRTQSPHEQYF

J: TRBJ2-1
D: TRBD2
V: TRBV5-6
DNA: TGTGCCAGCAGCTCCGGGACTAACTACAATGAGCAGTTCTTC
CDR3: CASSSGTNYNEQFF

J: TRBJ2-7
D: TRBD1
V: TRBV7-9
DNA: TGTGCCAGCAGCTTACAGGGGACAGGCTTCTACGAGCAGTACTTC
CDR3: CASSLQGTGFYEQYF

J: TRBJ1-2
D: -
V: TRBV5-1
DNA: TGCGCCAGCAGTAGGGGCCAAACAGAATTAGTTTATGGCTACACCTTC
CDR3: CASSRGQTELVYGYTF

J: TRBJ1-1
D: -
V: TRBV6-5
DNA: TGTGCCAGCAGTTACTCCGGGGAATCGGCGACTGAAGCTTTCTTT
CDR3: CASSYSGESATEAFF

J: TRBJ1-3
D: TRBD1
V: TRBV30
DNA: TGTGCCTGGAGTTCGGTTAAATCGACAGGGATGGTATCTGGAAACACCATATATTTT
CDR3: CAWSSVKSTGMVSGNTIYF

J: TRBJ2-7
D: TRBD1
V: TRBV18
DNA: TGTGCCAGCTCACCACAACAACAGGGGGCCTCCGAGCAGTACTTC
CDR3: CASSPQQQGASEQYF

J: TRBJ2-7
D: TRBD2
V: TRBV30
DNA: TGTGCCTGGAGTAGACTTTCGACTAGCGTAATACACTACGAGCAGTACTTC
CDR3: CAWSRLSTSVIHYEQYF

J: TRBJ1-3
D: -
V: TRBV18
DNA: TGTGCCAGCTCACTTACGGACAGCTCTGGAAACACCATATATTTT
CDR3: CASSLTDSSGNTIYF

J: TRBJ1-4
D: TRBD1
V: TRBV18
DNA: TGTGCCAGCTCACCAATCGGACAGGGCGGAACAACTAATGAAAAACTGTTTTTT
CDR3: CASSPIGQGGTTNEKLFF

J: TRBJ1-1
D: -
V: TRBV7-2
DNA: TGTGCCAGCAGCCGAGTCGAAGGGGCCGGACGGGCTGAAGCTTTCTTT
CDR3: CASSRVEGAGRAEAFF

J: TRBJ1-4
D: -
V: TRBV6-1
DNA: TGTGCCAGCCGGGGCCAGCGGGGAAAACTGTTTTTT
CDR3: CASRGQRGKLFF

J: TRBJ2-7
D: TRBD2
V: TRBV19
DNA: TGTGCCAGTAGCCCTAGCGGGAGGGCCGCCCACGAGCAGTACTTC
CDR3: CASSPSGRAAHEQYF

J: TRBJ2-2
D: -
V: TRBV5-1
DNA: TGCGCCAGCAACCTCGTGGTCGGTAACACCGGGGAGCTGTTTTTT
CDR3: CASNLVVGNTGELFF

J: TRBJ2-7
D: TRBD2
V: TRBV27
DNA: TGTGCCAGCAGAGCGGGAGATACCTACGAGCAGTACTTC
CDR3: CASRAGDTYEQYF

J: TRBJ1-1
D: -
V: TRBV30
DNA: TGTGCCTGGAGTGTACAAATCCCTAACACTGAAGCTTTCTTT
CDR3: CAWSVQIPNTEAFF

J: TRBJ2-7
D: -
V: TRBV5-1
DNA: TGCGCCAGCAGCTTGGGGGCAGGAAGCACCTACGAGCAGTACTTC
CDR3: CASSLGAGSTYEQYF

J: TRBJ2-5
D: TRBD2
V: TRBV4-1
DNA: TGCGCCAGCAGCCAAGATCTTCCAAGCGGGAGGGCGGAGACCCAGTACTTC
CDR3: CASSQDLPSGRAETQYF

J: TRBJ2-5
D: TRBD2
V: TRBV18
DNA: TGTGCCAGCTCATACGGGGGGGCAGGAGAGACCCAGTACTTC
CDR3: CASSYGGAGETQYF

J: TRBJ1-4
D: TRBD1
V: TRBV28
DNA: TGTGCCAGCAGTTCCCCAGGGGGCACTAATGAAAAACTGTTTTTT
CDR3: CASSSPGGTNEKLFF

J: TRBJ2-7
D: TRBD1
V: TRBV6-5
DNA: TGTGCCAGCAGTTACGGACAGGGGGCTTTGGGCGAGCAGTACTTC
CDR3: CASSYGQGALGEQYF

J: TRBJ1-1
D: -
V: TRBV29-1
DNA: TGCAGCGTCCTTTTACGGGACACGAACACTGAAGCTTTCTTT
CDR3: CSVLLRDTNTEAFF

J: TRBJ2-2
D: TRBD2
V: TRBV19
DNA: TGTGCCAGTAGTATAGATCACGCGGGGGGGCGAACCGGGGAGCTGTTTTTT
CDR3: CASSIDHAGGRTGELFF

J: TRBJ2-2
D: TRBD1
V: TRBV6-5
DNA: TGTGCCAGCAGGCAGGAACAGGGGACCACCGGGGAGCTGTTTTTT
CDR3: CASRQEQGTTGELFF

J: TRBJ1-5
D: -
V: TRBV4-2
DNA: TGTGCCAGCAGCCAAGGAGACAGAGTTAGCAATCAGCCCCAGCATTTT
CDR3: CASSQGDRVSNQPQHF

J: TRBJ2-5
D: -
V: TRBV5-1
DNA: TGCGCCAGCAGCTTTACAGGGCAATGGGAGACCCAGTACTTC
CDR3: CASSFTGQWETQYF

J: TRBJ1-5
D: -
V: TRBV6-6
DNA: TGTGCCAGCGAGGACAGAAATAGCAATCAGCCCCAGCATTTT
CDR3: CASEDRNSNQPQHF

J: TRBJ1-5
D: -
V: TRBV7-3
DNA: TGTGCCAGCAGCTTAGGACAGAATCAGCCCCAGCATTTT
CDR3: CASSLGQNQPQHF

J: TRBJ1-1
D: TRBD1
V: TRBV19
DNA: TGTGCCAGTTCACGGGACAGGGCTGCGTACACTGAAGCTTTCTTT
CDR3: CASSRDRAAYTEAFF

J: TRBJ1-6
D: -
V: TRBV18
DNA: TGTGCCAGCTCACGGAATACAGGAGCTAATTCACCCCTCCACTTT
CDR3: CASSRNTGANSPLHF

J: TRBJ2-2
D: -
V: TRBV7-3
DNA: TGTGCCAGCAGTTCGGGACAGAACACCGGGGAGCTGTTTTTT
CDR3: CASSSGQNTGELFF

J: TRBJ2-7
D: -
V: TRBV25-1
DNA: TGTGCCAGCAAACGGAGGGAGAGGGAGCAGTACTTC
CDR3: CASKRREREQYF

J: TRBJ2-3
D: -
V: TRBV4-3
DNA: TGCGCCAGCAGCCCCCAGGTAATGCCGGGCACAGATACGCAGTATTTT
CDR3: CASSPQVMPGTDTQYF

J: TRBJ2-5
D: TRBD2
V: TRBV7-2
DNA: TGTGCCAGCAGCTTAGTTGCGGGGGGGCTTGAGGAGACCCAGTACTTC
CDR3: CASSLVAGGLEETQYF